The clone carrying this TCR beta chain was seen only once. This specimen belongs to a study of blood T cell repertoires in COVID-19. Study in general: COVID-19 samples from acute and convalescent phases originated in the United States, Italy and Spain. PBMCs, B-cell-depleted T cells, or T cells provided the cDNA or gDNA that made up the material.

Original data processing: Estimation of nucleated cell counts was performed using reference gene primer amplification. The data were produced by immunoSEQ multiplex PCR, yet TCRdb's version contains in-frame clones alone and is incomplete. V and J calls and clone size are those listed in that table; D and trimming were worked out from the DNA. This table has about 98,000 clones, 91% appearing once. This CDR3 region has 14 residues. After removal of 0 bases from V and 2 bases from J, the junction contained 1 base not matched to a gene. The germline V gene encodes CDR1 SGHKS and CDR2 YYEKEE (reference sequence).

The clonotype comes from a young man with acute or convalescent COVID-19. This chain joins TRBV5-5 and TRBJ2-5, with 7 bases fitting TRBD2. Material: peripheral blood. In DNA, the CDR3 is TGTGCCAGCAGCTTGGCAGCGGGGCAAGAGACCCAGTACTTC. Translating gives CASSLAAGQETQYF.